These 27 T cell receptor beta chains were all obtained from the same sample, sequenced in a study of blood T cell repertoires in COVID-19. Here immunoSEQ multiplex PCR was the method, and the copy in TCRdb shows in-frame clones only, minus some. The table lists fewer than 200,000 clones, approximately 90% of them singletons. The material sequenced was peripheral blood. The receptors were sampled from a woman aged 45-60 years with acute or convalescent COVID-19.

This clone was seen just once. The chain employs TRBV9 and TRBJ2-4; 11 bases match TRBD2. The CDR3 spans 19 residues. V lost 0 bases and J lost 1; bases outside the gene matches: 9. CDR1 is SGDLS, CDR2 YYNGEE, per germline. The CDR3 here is CASSVDALAGGGAKNIQYF. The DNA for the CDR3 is TGTGCCAGCAGCGTAGACGCCCTAGCGGGGGGCGGGGCCAAAAACATTCAGTACTTC.

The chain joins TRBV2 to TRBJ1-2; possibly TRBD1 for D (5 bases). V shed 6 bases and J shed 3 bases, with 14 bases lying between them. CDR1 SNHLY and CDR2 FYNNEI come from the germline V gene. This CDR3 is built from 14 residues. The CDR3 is CASRVTESHYGYTF. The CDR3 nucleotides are TGTGCCAGCAGGGTGACAGAAAGTCACTATGGCTACACCTTC. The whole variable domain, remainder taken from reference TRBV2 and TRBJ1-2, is EPEVTQTPSHQVTQMGQEVILRCVPISNHLYFYWYRQILGQKVEFLVSFYNNEISEKSEIFDDQFSVERPDGSNFTLKIRSTKLEDSAMYFCASRVTESHYGYTFGSGTRLTVV.

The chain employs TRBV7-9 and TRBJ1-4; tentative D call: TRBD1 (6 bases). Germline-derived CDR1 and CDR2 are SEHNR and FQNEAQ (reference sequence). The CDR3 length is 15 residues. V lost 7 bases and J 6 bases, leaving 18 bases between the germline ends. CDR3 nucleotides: TGTGCCAGCACCCCCGCCGGGGGGGCTTATGAAAAACTGTTTTTT. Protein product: CASTPAGGAYEKLFF.

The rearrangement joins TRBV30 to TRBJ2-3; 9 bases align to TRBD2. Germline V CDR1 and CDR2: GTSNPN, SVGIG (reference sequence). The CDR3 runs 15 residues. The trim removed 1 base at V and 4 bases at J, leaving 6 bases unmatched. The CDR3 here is CAWSGLAGRPDTQYF. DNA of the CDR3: TGTGCCTGGAGTGGGCTAGCGGGGAGGCCAGATACGCAGTATTTT.

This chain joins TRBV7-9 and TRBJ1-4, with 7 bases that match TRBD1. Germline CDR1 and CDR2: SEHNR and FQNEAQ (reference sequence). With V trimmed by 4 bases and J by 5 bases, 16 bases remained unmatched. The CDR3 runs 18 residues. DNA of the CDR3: TGTGCCAGCAGCTCACAGGGGCGAAAGCACCCCGAGAATGAAAAACTGTTTTTT. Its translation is CASSSQGRKHPENEKLFF.

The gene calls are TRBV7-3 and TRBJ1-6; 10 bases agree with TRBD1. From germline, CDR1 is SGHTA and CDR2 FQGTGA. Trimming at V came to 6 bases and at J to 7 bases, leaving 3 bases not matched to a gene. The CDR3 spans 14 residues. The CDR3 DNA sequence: TGTGCCAGCAGTTCGACAGGGGGCAATTCACCCCTCCACTTT. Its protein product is CASSSTGGNSPLHF.

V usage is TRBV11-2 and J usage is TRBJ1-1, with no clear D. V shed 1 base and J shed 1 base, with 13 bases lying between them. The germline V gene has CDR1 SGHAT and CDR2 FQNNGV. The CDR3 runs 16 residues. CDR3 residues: CASSLGLRRENTEAFF. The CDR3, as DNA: TGTGCCAGCAGCTTAGGCCTTAGACGGGAGAACACTGAAGCTTTCTTT.

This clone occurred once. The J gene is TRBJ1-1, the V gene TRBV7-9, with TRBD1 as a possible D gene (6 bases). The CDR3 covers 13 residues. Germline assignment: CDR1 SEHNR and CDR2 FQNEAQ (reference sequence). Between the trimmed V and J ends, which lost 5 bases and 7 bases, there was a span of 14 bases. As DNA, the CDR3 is TGTGCCAGCAGCCCTCAAGGACAGATTGAAGCTTTCTTT. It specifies CASSPQGQIEAFF.

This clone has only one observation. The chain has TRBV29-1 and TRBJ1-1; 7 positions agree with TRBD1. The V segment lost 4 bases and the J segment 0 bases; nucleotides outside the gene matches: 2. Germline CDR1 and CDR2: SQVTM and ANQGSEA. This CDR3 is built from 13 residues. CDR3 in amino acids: CSVAGQMNTEAFF. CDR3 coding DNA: TGCAGCGTTGCGGGACAGATGAACACTGAAGCTTTCTTT.

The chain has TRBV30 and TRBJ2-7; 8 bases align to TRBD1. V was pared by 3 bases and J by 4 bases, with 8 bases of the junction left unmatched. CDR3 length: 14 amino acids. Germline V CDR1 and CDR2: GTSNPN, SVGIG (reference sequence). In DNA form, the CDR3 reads TGTGCCTGGAGACCGACAGGGGCGAAATACGAGCAGTACTTC. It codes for CAWRPTGAKYEQYF.

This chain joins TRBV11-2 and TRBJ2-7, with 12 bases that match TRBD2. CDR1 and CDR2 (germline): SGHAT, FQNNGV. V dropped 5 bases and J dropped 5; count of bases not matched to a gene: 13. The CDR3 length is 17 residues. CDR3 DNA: TGTGCCAGCAGCACCAGAGCCCTAGCGGGAGGGTTAAACGAGCAGTACTTC. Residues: CASSTRALAGGLNEQYF.

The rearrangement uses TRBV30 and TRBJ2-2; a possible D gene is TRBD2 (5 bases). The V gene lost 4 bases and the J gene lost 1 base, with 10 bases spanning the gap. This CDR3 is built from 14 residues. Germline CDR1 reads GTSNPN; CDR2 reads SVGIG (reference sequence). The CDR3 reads CAWNIRGNTGELFF. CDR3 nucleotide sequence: TGTGCCTGGAATATCCGGGGGAACACCGGGGAGCTGTTTTTT.

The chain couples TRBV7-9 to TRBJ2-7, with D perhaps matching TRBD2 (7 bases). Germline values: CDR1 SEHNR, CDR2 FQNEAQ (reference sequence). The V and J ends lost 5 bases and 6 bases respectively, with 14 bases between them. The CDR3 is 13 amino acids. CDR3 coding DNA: TGTGCCAGCAGCCCAGGACTAGGGGGCGAGCAGTACTTC. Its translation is CASSPGLGGEQYF.

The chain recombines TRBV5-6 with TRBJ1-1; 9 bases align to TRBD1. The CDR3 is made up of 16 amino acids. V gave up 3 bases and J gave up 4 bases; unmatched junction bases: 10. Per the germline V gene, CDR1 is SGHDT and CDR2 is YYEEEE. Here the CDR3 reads CASSSAGTGFITEAFF. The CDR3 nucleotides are TGTGCCAGCAGCTCAGCCGGGACAGGGTTTATCACTGAAGCTTTCTTT.

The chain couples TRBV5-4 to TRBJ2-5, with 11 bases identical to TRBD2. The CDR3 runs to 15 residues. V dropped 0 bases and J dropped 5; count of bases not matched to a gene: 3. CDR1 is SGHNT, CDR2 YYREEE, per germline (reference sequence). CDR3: CASSLALAGVETQYF. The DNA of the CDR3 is TGTGCCAGCAGCTTGGCACTAGCGGGGGTGGAGACCCAGTACTTC.

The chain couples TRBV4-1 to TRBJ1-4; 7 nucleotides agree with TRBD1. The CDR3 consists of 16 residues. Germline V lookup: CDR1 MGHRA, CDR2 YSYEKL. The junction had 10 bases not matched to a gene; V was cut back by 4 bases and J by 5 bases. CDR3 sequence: CASSLRSGGENEKLFF. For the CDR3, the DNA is TGCGCCAGCAGCCTTCGGTCAGGGGGTGAAAATGAAAAACTGTTTTTT.

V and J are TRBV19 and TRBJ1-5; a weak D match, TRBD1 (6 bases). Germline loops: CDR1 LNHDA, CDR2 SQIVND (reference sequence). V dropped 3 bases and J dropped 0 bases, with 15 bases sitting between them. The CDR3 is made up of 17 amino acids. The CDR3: CASSISSTGNSNQPQHF. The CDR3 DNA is TGTGCCAGTAGTATCTCGTCGACAGGAAATAGCAATCAGCCCCAGCATTTT. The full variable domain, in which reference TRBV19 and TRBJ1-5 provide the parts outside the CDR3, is DGGITQSPKYLFRKEGQNVTLSCEQNLNHDAMYWYRQDPGQGLRLIYYSQIVNDFQKGDIAEGYSVSREKKESFPLTVTSAQKNPTAFYLCASSISSTGNSNQPQHFGDGTRLSIL.

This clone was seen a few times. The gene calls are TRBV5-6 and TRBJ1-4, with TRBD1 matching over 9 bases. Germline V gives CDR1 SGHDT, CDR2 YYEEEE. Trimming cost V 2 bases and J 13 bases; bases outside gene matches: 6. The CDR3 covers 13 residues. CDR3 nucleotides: TGTGCCAGCAGCTTAGACAGGGGGTCCAGACTGTTTTTT. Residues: CASSLDRGSRLFF.

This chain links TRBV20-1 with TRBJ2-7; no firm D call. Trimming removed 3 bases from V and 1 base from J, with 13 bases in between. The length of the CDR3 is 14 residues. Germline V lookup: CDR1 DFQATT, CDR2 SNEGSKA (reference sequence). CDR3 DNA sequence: TGCAGTGCTAGTGGCGGTCGAAGTTCCTACGAGCAGTACTTC. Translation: CSASGGRSSYEQYF.

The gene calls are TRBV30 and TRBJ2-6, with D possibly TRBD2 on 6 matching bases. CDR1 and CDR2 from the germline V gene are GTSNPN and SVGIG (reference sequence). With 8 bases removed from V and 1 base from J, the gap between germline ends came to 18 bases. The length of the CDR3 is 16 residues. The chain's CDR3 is CAGWGVEESGANVLTF. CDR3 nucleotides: TGTGCCGGGTGGGGGGTGGAGGAGTCTGGGGCCAACGTCCTGACTTTC. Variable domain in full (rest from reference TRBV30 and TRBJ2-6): SQTIHQWPATLVQPVGSPLSLECTVEGTSNPNLYWYRQAAGRGLQLLFYSVGIGQISSEVPQNLSASRPQDRQFILSSKKLLLSDSGFYLCAGWGVEESGANVLTFGAGSRLTVL.

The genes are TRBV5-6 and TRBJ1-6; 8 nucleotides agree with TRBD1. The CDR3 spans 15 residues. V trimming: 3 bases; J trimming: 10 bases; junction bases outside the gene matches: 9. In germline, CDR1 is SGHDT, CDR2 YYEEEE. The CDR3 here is CASSSDQGAGSPLHF. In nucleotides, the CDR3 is TGTGCCAGCAGCTCCGACCAGGGGGCAGGGTCACCCCTCCACTTT.

CDR3 sequence (DNA): TGCGCCAGCAGCTACGGGACTAGCGGGAACACAGATACGCAGTATTTT. Amino acids: CASSYGTSGNTDTQYF. The rearrangement uses TRBV5-1 and TRBJ2-3; 13 bases map to TRBD2. Germline CDR1 SGHRS, CDR2 YFSETQ. This CDR3 contains 16 residues. V dropped 3 bases and J dropped 2; count of bases not matched to a gene: 3.

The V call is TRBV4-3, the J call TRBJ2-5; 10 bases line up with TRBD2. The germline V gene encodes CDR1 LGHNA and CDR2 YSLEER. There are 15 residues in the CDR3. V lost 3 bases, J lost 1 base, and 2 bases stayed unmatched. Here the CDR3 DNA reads TGCGCCAGCAGCCACCAGCGGGGGGGCCAAGAGACCCAGTACTTC. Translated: CASSHQRGGQETQYF.

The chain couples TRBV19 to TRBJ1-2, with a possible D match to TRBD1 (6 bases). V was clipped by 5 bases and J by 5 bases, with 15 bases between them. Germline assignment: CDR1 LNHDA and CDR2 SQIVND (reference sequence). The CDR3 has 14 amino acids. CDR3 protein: CASSVLQGAYGYTF. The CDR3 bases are TGTGCCAGTAGTGTTTTACAGGGAGCGTATGGCTACACCTTC.

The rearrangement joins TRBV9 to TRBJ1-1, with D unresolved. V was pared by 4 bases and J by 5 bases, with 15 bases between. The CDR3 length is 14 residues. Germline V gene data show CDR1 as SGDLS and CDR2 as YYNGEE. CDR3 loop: CASSPSVSGTEAFF. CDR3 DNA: TGTGCCAGCAGCCCCTCGGTGTCGGGGACTGAAGCTTTCTTT.

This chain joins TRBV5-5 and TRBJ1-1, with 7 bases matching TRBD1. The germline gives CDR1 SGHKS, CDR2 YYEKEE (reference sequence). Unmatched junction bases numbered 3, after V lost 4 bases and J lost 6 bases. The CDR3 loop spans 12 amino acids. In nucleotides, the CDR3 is TGTGCCAGCAGCCTACAGGGGTCTGAAGCTTTCTTT. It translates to CASSLQGSEAFF.

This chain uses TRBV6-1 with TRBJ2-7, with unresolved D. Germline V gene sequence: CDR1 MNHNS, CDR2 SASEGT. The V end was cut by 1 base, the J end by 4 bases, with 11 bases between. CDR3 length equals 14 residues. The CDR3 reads CASSEGHVKYEQYF. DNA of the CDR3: TGTGCCAGCAGTGAAGGACACGTTAAGTACGAGCAGTACTTC.